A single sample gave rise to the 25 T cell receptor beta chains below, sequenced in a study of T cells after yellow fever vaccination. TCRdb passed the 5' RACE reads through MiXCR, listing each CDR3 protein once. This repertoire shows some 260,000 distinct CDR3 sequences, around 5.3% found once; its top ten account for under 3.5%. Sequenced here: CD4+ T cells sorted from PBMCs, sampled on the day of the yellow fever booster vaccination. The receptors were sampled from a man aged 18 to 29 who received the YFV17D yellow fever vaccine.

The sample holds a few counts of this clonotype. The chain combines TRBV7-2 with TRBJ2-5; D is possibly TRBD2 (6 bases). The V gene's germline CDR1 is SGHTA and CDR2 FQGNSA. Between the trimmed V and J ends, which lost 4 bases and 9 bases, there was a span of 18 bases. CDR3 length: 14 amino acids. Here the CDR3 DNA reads TGTGCCAGCAGCTATCCCGGGACTCCGGAGGCCCAGTACTTC. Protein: CASSYPGTPEAQYF.

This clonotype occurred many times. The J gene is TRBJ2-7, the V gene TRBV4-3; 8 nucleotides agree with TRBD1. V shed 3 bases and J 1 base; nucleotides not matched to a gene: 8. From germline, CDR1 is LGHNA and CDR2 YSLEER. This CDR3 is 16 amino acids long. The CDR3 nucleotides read TGCGCCAGCAGCCAGAGCGCCCGGACAGGGTCCTACGAGCAGTACGTC. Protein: CASSQSARTGSYEQYV.

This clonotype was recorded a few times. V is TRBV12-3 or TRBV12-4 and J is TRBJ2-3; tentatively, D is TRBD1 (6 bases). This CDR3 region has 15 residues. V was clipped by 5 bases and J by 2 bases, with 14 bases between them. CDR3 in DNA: TGTGCCAGCAGTCTCAGACAGGCCACCACAGATACGCAGTATTTT. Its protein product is CASSLRQATTDTQYF.

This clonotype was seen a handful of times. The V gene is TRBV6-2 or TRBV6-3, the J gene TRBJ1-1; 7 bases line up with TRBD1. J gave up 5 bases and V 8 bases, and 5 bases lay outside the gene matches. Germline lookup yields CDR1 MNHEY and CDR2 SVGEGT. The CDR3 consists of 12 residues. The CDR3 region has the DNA TGTGCCAGCGCCTCACAGGGGACTGAAGCTTTCTTT. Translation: CASASQGTEAFF.

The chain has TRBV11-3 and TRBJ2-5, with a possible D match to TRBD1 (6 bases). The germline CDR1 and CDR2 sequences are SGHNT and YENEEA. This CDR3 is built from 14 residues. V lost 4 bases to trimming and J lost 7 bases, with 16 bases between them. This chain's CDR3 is CASSSSGGLGTQYF. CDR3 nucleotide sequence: TGTGCCAGCAGCTCAAGTGGGGGCCTGGGGACCCAGTACTTC.

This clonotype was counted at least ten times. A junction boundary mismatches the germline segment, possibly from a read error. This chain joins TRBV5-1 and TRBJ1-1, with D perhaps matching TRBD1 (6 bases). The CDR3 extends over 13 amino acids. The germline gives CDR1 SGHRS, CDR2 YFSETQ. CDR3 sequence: CASSLDRNTEAFF. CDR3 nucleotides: TGTGCCAGCAGCCTGGACAGGAACACTGAAGCTTTCTTT.

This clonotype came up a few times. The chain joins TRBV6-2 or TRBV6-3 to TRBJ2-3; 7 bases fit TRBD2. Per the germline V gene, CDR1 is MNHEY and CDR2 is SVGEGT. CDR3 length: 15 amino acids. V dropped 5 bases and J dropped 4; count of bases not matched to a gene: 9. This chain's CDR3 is CASSPGSSGSDTQYF. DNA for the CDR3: TGTGCCAGCAGTCCAGGATCTAGCGGCTCAGATACGCAGTATTTT.

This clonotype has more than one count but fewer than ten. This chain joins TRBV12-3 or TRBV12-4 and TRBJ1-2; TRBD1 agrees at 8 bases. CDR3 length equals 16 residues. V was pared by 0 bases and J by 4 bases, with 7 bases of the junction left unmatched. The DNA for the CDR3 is TGTGCCAGCAGTTTAGCCGGGACAGGTGGTACCTATGGCTACACCTTC. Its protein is CASSLAGTGGTYGYTF.

The CDR3 is CASSGNGGPGWTEAFF. In nucleotides, the CDR3 is TGCGCCAGCAGCGGCAACGGGGGTCCGGGATGGACTGAAGCTTTCTTT. The rearrangement links TRBV5-1 to TRBJ1-1, with D maybe TRBD1 (5 bases). In germline, CDR1 is SGHRS, CDR2 YFSETQ. CDR3 length: 16 amino acids. V dropped 4 bases and J dropped 5 bases, with 21 bases sitting between them.

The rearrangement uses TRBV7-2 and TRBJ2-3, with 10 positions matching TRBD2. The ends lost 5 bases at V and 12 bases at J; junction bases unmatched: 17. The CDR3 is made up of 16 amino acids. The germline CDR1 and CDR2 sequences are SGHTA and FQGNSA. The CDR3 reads CASSKIGGLAGDPQYF. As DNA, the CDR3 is TGTGCCAGCAGCAAAATCGGGGGGCTAGCGGGGGATCCTCAGTATTTT. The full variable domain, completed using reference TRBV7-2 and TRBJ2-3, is GAGVSQSPSNKVTEKGKDVELRCDPISGHTALYWYRQSLGQGLEFLIYFQGNSAPDKSGLPSDRFSAERTGGSVSTLTIQRTQQEDSAVYLCASSKIGGLAGDPQYFGPGTRLTVL.

The CDR3 region is CSASWGARTDTQYF. CDR3 nucleotides: TGCAGTGCTAGTTGGGGGGCGCGGACAGATACGCAGTATTTT. The gene calls are TRBV20-1 and TRBJ2-3, with D perhaps TRBD1 or TRBD2 (6 bases each). The CDR3 runs to 14 residues. Looked up from germline, CDR1 is DFQATT and CDR2 is SNEGSKA (reference sequence). V lost 3 bases and J lost 3, with 13 bases in between.

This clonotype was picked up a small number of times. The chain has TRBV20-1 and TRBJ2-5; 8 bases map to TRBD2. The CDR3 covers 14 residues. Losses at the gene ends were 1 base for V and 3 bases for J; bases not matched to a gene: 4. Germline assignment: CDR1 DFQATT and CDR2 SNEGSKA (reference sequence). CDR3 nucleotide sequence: TGCAGTGCTAGAGGGGTAGCGGGGAAAGAGACCCAGTACTTC. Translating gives CSARGVAGKETQYF.

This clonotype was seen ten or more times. CDR3 bases: TGTGCCACCAGTGATTCTAACGACAGCCCAGTGACTAACTATGGCTACACCTTC. Its translation: CATSDSNDSPVTNYGYTF. This chain uses TRBV24-1 with TRBJ1-2, with a possible D match to TRBD1 (5 bases). Germline V lookup: CDR1 KGHDR, CDR2 SFDVKD. Trimming pared 2 bases from V and 0 bases from J, leaving 18 bases between. There are 18 residues in the CDR3.

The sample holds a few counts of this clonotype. The CDR3 DNA follows: TGTGCCAGCAGCTTTCCTGCCGGGATGAACACTGAAGCTTTCTTT. Its protein is CASSFPAGMNTEAFF. V usage is TRBV7-9 and J usage is TRBJ1-1; D not resolved. Trimming took off 3 bases at V and 0 bases at J, with 11 bases between the two ends. CDR1 SEHNR and CDR2 FQNEAQ come from the germline V gene (reference sequence). The CDR3 extends over 15 amino acids.

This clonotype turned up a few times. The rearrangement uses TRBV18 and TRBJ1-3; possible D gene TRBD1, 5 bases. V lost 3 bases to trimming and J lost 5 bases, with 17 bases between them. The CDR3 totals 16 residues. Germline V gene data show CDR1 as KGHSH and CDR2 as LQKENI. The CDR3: CASSPGRSRLRNTIYF. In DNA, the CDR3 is TGTGCCAGCTCACCGGGGCGTAGCCGGCTTCGAAACACCATATATTTT.

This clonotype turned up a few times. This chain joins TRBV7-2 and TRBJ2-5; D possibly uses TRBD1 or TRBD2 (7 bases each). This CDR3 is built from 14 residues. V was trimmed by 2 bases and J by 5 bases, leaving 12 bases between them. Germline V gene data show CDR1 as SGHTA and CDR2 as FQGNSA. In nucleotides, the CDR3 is TGTGCCAGCAGCTTATCAGGGGGGGTTGAGACCCAGTACTTC. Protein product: CASSLSGGVETQYF.

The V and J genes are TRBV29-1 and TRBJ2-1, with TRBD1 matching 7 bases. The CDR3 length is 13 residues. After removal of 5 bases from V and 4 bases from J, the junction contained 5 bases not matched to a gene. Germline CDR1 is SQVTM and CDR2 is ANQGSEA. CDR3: CSVTPGGYNEQFF. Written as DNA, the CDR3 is TGCAGCGTTACGCCAGGGGGTTACAATGAGCAGTTCTTC.

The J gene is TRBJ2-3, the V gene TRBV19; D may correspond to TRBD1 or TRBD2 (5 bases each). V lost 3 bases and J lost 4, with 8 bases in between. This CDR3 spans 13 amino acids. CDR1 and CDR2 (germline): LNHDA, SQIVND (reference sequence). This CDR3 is CASSIRGPDTQYF. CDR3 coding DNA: TGTGCCAGTAGTATCCGGGGCCCAGATACGCAGTATTTT.

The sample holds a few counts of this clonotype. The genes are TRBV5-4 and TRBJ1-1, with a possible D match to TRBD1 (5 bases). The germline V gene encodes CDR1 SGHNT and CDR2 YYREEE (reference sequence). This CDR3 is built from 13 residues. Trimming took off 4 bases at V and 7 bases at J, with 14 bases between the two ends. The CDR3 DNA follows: TGTGCCAGCAGCCCGGGGGGTTGGGGTGAAGCTTTCTTT. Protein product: CASSPGGWGEAFF.

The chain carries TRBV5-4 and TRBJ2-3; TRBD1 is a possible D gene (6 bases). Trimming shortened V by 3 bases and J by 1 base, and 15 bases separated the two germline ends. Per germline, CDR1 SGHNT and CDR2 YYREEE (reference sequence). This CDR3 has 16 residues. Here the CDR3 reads CASSSQGWSGTDTQYF. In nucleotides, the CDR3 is TGTGCCAGCAGCTCGCAGGGGTGGTCCGGCACAGATACGCAGTATTTT.

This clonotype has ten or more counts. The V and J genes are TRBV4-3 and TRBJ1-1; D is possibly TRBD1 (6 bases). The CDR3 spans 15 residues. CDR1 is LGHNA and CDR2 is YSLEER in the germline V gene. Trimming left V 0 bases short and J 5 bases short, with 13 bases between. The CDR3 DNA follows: TGCGCCAGCAGCCAAGATCTGGGGGCCGGAACTGAAGCTTTCTTT. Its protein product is CASSQDLGAGTEAFF.

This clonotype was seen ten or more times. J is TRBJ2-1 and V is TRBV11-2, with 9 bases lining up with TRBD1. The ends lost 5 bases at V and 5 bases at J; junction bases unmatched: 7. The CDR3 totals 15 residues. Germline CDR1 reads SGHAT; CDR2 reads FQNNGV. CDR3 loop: CASSIRDRVHNEQFF. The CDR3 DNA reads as TGTGCCAGCAGCATACGGGACAGGGTCCACAATGAGCAGTTCTTC.

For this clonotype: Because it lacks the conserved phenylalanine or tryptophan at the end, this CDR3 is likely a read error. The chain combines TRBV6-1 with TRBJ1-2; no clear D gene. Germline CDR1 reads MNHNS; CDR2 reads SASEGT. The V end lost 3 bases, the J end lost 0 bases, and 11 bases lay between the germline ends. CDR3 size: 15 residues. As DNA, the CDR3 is TGTGCCAGCAGTGAGCGGCAGATCGCTAACTATGGCTACACCCTC. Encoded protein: CASSERQIANYGYTL.

The DNA of the CDR3 is TGTGCCAGCAGTTTATGGTTGGGGACAAGACCGGGACAGCAGGTCGGTGAGCAGTTCTTC. This codes for CASSLWLGTRPGQQVGEQFF. This chain uses TRBV12-3 or TRBV12-4 with TRBJ2-1; 7 bases fit TRBD1. The V gene end was trimmed by 2 bases and the J gene end by 9 bases; junction bases not matched to a gene: 25. The CDR3 has 20 amino acids.

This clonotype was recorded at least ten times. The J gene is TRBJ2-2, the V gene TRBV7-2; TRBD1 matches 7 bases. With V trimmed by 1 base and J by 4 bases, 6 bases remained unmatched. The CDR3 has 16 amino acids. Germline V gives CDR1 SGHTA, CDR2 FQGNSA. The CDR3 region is CASSLGRTGPTGELFF. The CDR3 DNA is TGTGCCAGCAGCTTAGGCCGGACAGGCCCCACCGGGGAGCTGTTTTTT.